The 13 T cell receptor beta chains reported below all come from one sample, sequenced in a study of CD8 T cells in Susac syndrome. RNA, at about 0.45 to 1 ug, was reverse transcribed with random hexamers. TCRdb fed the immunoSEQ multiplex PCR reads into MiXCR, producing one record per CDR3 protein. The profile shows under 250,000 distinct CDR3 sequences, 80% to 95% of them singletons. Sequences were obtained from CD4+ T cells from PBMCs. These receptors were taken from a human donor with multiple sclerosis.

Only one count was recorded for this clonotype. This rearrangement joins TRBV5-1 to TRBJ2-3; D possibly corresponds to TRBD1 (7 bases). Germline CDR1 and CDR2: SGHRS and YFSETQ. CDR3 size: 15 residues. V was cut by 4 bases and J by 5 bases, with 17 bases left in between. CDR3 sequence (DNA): TGCGCCAGCAGCGCAGGGGGAGGTGGGCAAGATACGCAGTATTTT. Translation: CASSAGGGGQDTQYF.

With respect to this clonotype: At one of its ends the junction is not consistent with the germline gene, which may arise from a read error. The CDR3 coding sequence is TGCGCCAGCACCCGAGGATTAAGCTCCTACGAGCAGCACTTC. It yields the protein CASTRGLSSYEQHF. V gene TRBV5-1 combines with J gene TRBJ2-7; D unresolved. Germline V gene lookup returns CDR1 SGHRS and CDR2 YFSETQ. This CDR3 has 14 residues. Looking up the rest from reference TRBV5-1 and TRBJ2-7 gives the full variable domain: KAGVTQTPRYLIKTRGQQVTLSCSPISGHRSVSWYQQTPGQGLQFLFEYFSETQRNKGNFPGRFSGRQFSNSRSEMNVSTLELGDSALYLCASTRGLSSYEQHFGPGTRLTVT.

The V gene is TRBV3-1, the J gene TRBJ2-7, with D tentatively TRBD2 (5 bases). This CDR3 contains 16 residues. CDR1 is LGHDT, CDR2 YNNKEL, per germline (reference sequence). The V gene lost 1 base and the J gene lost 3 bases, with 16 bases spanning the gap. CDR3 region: CASSQASSHARYEQYF. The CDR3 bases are TGTGCCAGCAGCCAAGCCTCTAGCCACGCTCGCTACGAGCAGTACTTC.

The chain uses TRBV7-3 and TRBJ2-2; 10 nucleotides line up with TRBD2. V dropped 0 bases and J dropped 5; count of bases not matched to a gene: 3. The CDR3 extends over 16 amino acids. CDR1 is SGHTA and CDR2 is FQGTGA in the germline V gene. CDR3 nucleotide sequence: TGTGCCAGCAGCTTAACGTTGACTAGCGGGACCGGGGAGCTGTTTTTT. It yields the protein CASSLTLTSGTGELFF.

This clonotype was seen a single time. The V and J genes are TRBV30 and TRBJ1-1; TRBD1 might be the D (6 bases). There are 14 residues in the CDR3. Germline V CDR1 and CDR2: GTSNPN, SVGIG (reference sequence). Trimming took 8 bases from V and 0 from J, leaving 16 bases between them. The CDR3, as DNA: TGTGCCGCATCATTCGGACAGATGAACACTGAAGCTTTCTTT. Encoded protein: CAASFGQMNTEAFF. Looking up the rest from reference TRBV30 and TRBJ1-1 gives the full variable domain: SQTIHQWPATLVQPVGSPLSLECTVEGTSNPNLYWYRQAAGRGLQLLFYSVGIGQISSEVPQNLSASRPQDRQFILSSKKLLLSDSGFYLCAASFGQMNTEAFFGQGTRLTVV.

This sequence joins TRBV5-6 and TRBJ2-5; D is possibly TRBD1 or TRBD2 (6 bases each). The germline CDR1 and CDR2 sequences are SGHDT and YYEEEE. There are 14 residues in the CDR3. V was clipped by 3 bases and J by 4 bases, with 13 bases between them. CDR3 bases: TGTGCCAGCAGCTCGGGACTCAGGGGAGAGACCCAGTACTTC. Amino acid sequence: CASSSGLRGETQYF.

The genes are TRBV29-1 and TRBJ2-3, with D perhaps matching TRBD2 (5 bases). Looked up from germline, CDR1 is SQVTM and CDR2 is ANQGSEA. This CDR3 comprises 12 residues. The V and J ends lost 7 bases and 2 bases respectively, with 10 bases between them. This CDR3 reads CSAPTTTDTQYF. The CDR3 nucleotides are TGCAGCGCCCCGACTACCACAGATACGCAGTATTTT.

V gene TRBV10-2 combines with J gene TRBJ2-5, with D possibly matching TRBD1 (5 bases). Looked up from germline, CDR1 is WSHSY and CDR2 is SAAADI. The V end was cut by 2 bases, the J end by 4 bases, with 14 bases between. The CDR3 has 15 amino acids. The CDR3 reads CASSEVPGKGETQYF. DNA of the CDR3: TGCGCCAGCAGTGAGGTGCCAGGGAAGGGAGAGACCCAGTACTTC.

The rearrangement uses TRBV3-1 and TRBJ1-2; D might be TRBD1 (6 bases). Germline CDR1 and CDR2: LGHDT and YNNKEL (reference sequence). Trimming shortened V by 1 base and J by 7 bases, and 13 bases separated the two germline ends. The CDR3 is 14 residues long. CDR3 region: CASSQVPGTSGYTF. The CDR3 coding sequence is TGTGCCAGCAGCCAAGTCCCAGGGACAAGTGGCTACACCTTC.

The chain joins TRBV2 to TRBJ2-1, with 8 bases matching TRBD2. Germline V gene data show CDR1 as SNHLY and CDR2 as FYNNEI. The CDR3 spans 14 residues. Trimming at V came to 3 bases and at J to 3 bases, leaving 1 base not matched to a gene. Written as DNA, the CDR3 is TGTGCCAGCAGTGAGCTAGCGGGCTACAATGAGCAGTTCTTC. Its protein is CASSELAGYNEQFF.

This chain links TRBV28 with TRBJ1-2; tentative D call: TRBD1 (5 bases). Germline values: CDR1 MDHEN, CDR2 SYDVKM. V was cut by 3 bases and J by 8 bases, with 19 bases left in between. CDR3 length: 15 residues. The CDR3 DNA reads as TGTGCCAGCAGTTTCGGGGCTGTGGAGGCGGTAGGCTACACCTTC. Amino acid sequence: CASSFGAVEAVGYTF.

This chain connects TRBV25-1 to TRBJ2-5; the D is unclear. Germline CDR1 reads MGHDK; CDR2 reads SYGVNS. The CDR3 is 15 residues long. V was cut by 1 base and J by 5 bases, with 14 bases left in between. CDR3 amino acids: CASSESSNGWETQYF. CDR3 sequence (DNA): TGTGCCAGCAGTGAATCCTCGAATGGCTGGGAGACCCAGTACTTC.

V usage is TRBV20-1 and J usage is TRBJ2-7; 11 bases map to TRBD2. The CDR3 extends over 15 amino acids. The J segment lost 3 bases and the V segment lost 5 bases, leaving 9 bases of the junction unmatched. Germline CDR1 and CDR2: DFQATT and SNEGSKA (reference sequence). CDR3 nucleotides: TGCAGTGCTGGACTGGGGACTAGCGGCATCTACGAGCAGTACTTC. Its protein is CSAGLGTSGIYEQYF.